A single sample gave rise to the 19 T cell receptor beta chains below, sequenced in a study of blood T cell repertoires in COVID-19. Here immunoSEQ multiplex PCR was the method, and the copy in TCRdb shows in-frame clones only, minus some. The profile shows over 200,000 clones, 70% to 90% of them singletons. The specimen sequenced was PBMCs or T cells enriched from blood (not recorded which). These receptors originate from a woman aged 45 to 65 who had recovered from COVID-19.

The chain couples TRBV18 to TRBJ2-1; 12 nucleotides line up with TRBD2. The V gene end was trimmed by 3 bases and the J gene end by 6 bases; junction bases not matched to a gene: 6. This CDR3 comprises 16 residues. CDR1 and CDR2 from the germline V gene are KGHSH and LQKENI. CDR3 DNA: TGTGCCAGCTCACCTAAAACTAGCGGGAGGTCCAATGAGCAGTTCTTC. Its protein product is CASSPKTSGRSNEQFF.

This clone appeared a few times. V usage is TRBV5-1 and J usage is TRBJ2-3; D possibly corresponds to TRBD2 (6 bases). V lost 0 bases, J lost 6 bases, and 11 bases lay in between. Germline assignment: CDR1 SGHRS and CDR2 YFSETQ. This CDR3 is 14 amino acids long. CDR3 nucleotide sequence: TGCGCCAGCAGCTTGGCGGGAGTAGCTGATACGCAGTATTTT. Protein sequence: CASSLAGVADTQYF.

The V gene is TRBV13, the J gene TRBJ2-1, with 14 bases identical to TRBD2. Germline V gene sequence: CDR1 PRHDT, CDR2 FYEKMQ (reference sequence). V lost 5 bases, J lost 10 bases, and 4 bases stayed unmatched. The CDR3 spans 14 residues. Written as DNA, the CDR3 is TGTGCCAGCAGCGTGGGACTAGCGGGAGAAGAGCAGTTCTTC. Residues: CASSVGLAGEEQFF.

This chain links TRBV28 with TRBJ2-1, with D possibly TRBD1 on 6 matching bases. Germline V gene lookup returns CDR1 MDHEN and CDR2 SYDVKM. Between the trimmed V and J ends, which lost 6 bases and 4 bases, there was a span of 13 bases. The CDR3 covers 14 residues. CDR3 sequence: CASSFVGTYNEQFF. The CDR3 DNA sequence: TGTGCCAGCAGCTTCGTTGGGACATACAATGAGCAGTTCTTC. Full variable domain (remainder filled in from reference TRBV28 and TRBJ2-1): DVKVTQSSRYLVKRTGEKVFLECVQDMDHENMFWYRQDPGLGLRLIYFSYDVKMKEKGDIPEGYSVSREKKERFSLILESASTNQTSMYLCASSFVGTYNEQFFGPGTRLTVL.

The rearrangement links TRBV19 to TRBJ1-2; no firm D call. V dropped 3 bases and J dropped 8 bases, with 13 bases sitting between them. Germline V CDR1 and CDR2: LNHDA, SQIVND (reference sequence). This CDR3 comprises 13 residues. The CDR3 DNA reads as TGTGCCAGTAGTATCGCGGCAGCTGGGGGCTACACCTTC. Its translation is CASSIAAAGGYTF.

J is TRBJ2-1 and V is TRBV5-1; 14 bases are a match to TRBD2. J gave up 3 bases and V 4 bases, and 6 bases lay outside the gene matches. The CDR3 spans 17 residues. Germline V CDR1 and CDR2: SGHRS, YFSETQ. The CDR3 sequence: CASSTGTSGSVYNEQFF. In DNA, the CDR3 is TGCGCCAGCAGCACCGGGACTAGCGGGAGCGTCTACAATGAGCAGTTCTTC.

This CDR3 is CASSPRTGRNYGYTF. CDR3 coding DNA: TGTGCCAGCTCACCAAGGACAGGACGTAACTATGGCTACACCTTC. The V and J genes are TRBV18 and TRBJ1-2; 7 positions agree with TRBD1. Germline V gene lookup returns CDR1 KGHSH and CDR2 LQKENI. The CDR3 is made up of 15 amino acids. The junction had 4 bases not matched to a gene; V was cut back by 2 bases and J by 1 base.

This chain joins TRBV28 and TRBJ1-2; 9 nucleotides agree with TRBD1. Unmatched junction bases numbered 7, after V lost 4 bases and J lost 4 bases. The CDR3 runs 15 residues. CDR1 is MDHEN and CDR2 is SYDVKM in the germline V gene. The CDR3 protein is CASSSPGTGIYGYTF. CDR3 DNA: TGTGCCAGCAGTTCCCCTGGGACAGGGATCTATGGCTACACCTTC.

This sequence joins TRBV4-1 and TRBJ1-4, with 8 positions matching TRBD1. Germline CDR1 reads MGHRA; CDR2 reads YSYEKL. The CDR3 contains 19 residues. Unmatched junction bases numbered 10, after V lost 0 bases and J lost 1 base. This CDR3 is CASSQERARGRRTNEKLFF. The CDR3 DNA is TGCGCCAGCAGCCAAGAAAGGGCCAGGGGGCGGAGAACTAATGAAAAACTGTTTTTT.

The rearrangement links TRBV4-1 to TRBJ1-5; D may be TRBD1 (5 bases). Germline-derived CDR1 and CDR2 are MGHRA and YSYEKL. V was shortened by 5 bases and J by 1 base, with 12 bases between the two germline ends. The CDR3 has 15 amino acids. CDR3 in DNA: TGCGCCAGCAGCGGACATGATTTAAGCAATCAGCCCCAGCATTTT. Its translation: CASSGHDLSNQPQHF.

Written as DNA, the CDR3 is TGTGCCAGTAGTCGCGGGGAGCTTAATTCACCCCTCCACTTT. It yields the protein CASSRGELNSPLHF. J is TRBJ1-6 and V is TRBV19; no clear D. The V end lost 5 bases, the J end lost 6 bases, and 11 bases lay between the germline ends. CDR1 is LNHDA, CDR2 SQIVND, per germline (reference sequence). CDR3 length: 14 residues.

This clone has just a few counts. The chain is built from TRBV5-1 and TRBJ2-7; D gene uncertain. Germline CDR1 is SGHRS and CDR2 is YFSETQ. V was trimmed by 1 base and J by 2 bases, leaving 22 bases between them. The CDR3 covers 18 residues. CDR3 coding DNA: TGCGCCAGCAGCTTGCATCCCAAGACTTTAGGCAGTACCTACGAGCAGTACTTC. Its translation: CASSLHPKTLGSTYEQYF.

The CDR3 loop reads CASSRDRSADTQYF. The CDR3 coding sequence is TGTGCCAGCAGTCGCGACAGATCGGCAGATACGCAGTATTTT. This rearrangement joins TRBV28 to TRBJ2-3; the D gene is possibly TRBD1 (5 bases). Germline V gene lookup returns CDR1 MDHEN and CDR2 SYDVKM. CDR3 length: 14 residues. Trimming stripped 5 bases from V and 4 bases from J, with 13 bases between.

J is TRBJ2-7 and V is TRBV11-3; 8 nucleotides match TRBD1. The junction had 1 base not matched to a gene; V was cut back by 2 bases and J by 1 base. The V gene's germline CDR1 is SGHNT and CDR2 YENEEA. The CDR3 extends over 14 amino acids. The CDR3 nucleotides are TGTGCCAGCAGCTTAAGACAGGGGTCCTACGAGCAGTACTTC. It yields the protein CASSLRQGSYEQYF.

This rearrangement joins TRBV3-1 (or the pseudogene TRBV3-2) to TRBJ2-7; TRBD2 might be the D (5 bases). The V end was cut by 2 bases, the J end by 2 bases, with 13 bases between. The V gene's germline CDR1 is LGHDT and CDR2 YNNKEL (reference sequence). The CDR3 runs to 15 residues. CDR3 loop: CASSQIRGSAYEQYF. DNA for the CDR3: TGTGCCAGCAGCCAAATAAGAGGGAGCGCCTACGAGCAGTACTTC.

The chain combines TRBV5-1 with TRBJ2-1; TRBD2 matches 9 bases. The trim removed 7 bases at V and 7 bases at J, leaving 12 bases unmatched. The germline CDR1 and CDR2 sequences are SGHRS and YFSETQ. The CDR3 is 15 amino acids. CDR3 nucleotide sequence: TGCGCCAGCTTCGGAATCGGCGGGAGGGCGAATGAGCAGTTCTTC. This sequence encodes CASFGIGGRANEQFF.

This clone was counted only a few times. The gene calls are TRBV4-2 and TRBJ2-1; perhaps TRBD2 as D (6 bases). The CDR3 spans 16 residues. Germline V gene sequence: CDR1 LGHNA, CDR2 YNFKEQ. Deletions cut 1 base from V and 7 bases from J, with 17 bases between. CDR3 region: CASSQAAREGSNEQFF. The CDR3 DNA sequence: TGTGCCAGCAGCCAAGCAGCGCGGGAAGGGTCAAATGAGCAGTTCTTC.

The chain joins TRBV5-1 to TRBJ2-1; TRBD2 matches at 8 bases. From germline, CDR1 is SGHRS and CDR2 YFSETQ. CDR3 length equals 18 residues. Trimming at V came to 4 bases and at J to 7 bases, leaving 19 bases not matched to a gene. CDR3 nucleotides: TGCGCCAGCAGCACGAGAACTTTAGGAGCGGGAGTTGGTAATGAGCAGTTCTTC. Translating gives CASSTRTLGAGVGNEQFF.

The V and J genes are TRBV19 and TRBJ1-5; 8 bases are a match to TRBD1. The CDR3 runs 17 residues. Germline V lookup: CDR1 LNHDA, CDR2 SQIVND (reference sequence). Germline trimming cut 4 bases from V and 3 bases from J; bases unmatched to any gene: 11. The chain's CDR3 is CASSTARGQDFNQPQHF. DNA for the CDR3: TGTGCCAGTAGTACCGCACGGGGACAGGATTTCAATCAGCCCCAGCATTTT. The complete variable domain, with remaining parts taken from reference TRBV19 and TRBJ1-5, reads DGGITQSPKYLFRKEGQNVTLSCEQNLNHDAMYWYRQDPGQGLRLIYYSQIVNDFQKGDIAEGYSVSREKKESFPLTVTSAQKNPTAFYLCASSTARGQDFNQPQHFGDGTRLSIL.